Below, 2 T cell receptor beta chains from the same sample are listed, as sequenced in a study of beta chain features in type 1 diabetes. As every portion of the isolated RNA was reverse transcribed, the sequencing read expressed TCRB transcripts. Profiling relied on immunoSEQ multiplex PCR, and the TCRdb table lists in-frame clones only, not all of them. The sample lists just under 150,000 clones; under 11% were seen once. What was sequenced was naive CD4+ T cells from blood. The receptors shown here come from a man younger than 30 in good health.

This clone was observed a few times. Here the CDR3 reads CASSPGHTTSTDTQYF. DNA of the CDR3: TGCGCCAGCAGCCCAGGTCATACCACCAGCACAGATACGCAGTATTTT. The chain joins TRBV5-1 to TRBJ2-3; D call uncertain. There are 16 residues in the CDR3. V was shortened by 4 bases and J by 0 bases, with 15 bases between the two germline ends. CDR1 SGHRS and CDR2 YFSETQ come from the germline V gene.

This clone occurred a few times. The chain employs TRBV11-2 and TRBJ2-3; D is uncertain. The V end lost 5 bases, the J end lost 0 bases, and 12 bases lay between the germline ends. Germline CDR1 is SGHAT and CDR2 is FQNNGV. The CDR3 is made up of 15 amino acids. The CDR3 loop is CASSLQISSTDTQYF. The CDR3, as DNA: TGTGCCAGCAGCCTTCAGATATCTAGCACAGATACGCAGTATTTT.